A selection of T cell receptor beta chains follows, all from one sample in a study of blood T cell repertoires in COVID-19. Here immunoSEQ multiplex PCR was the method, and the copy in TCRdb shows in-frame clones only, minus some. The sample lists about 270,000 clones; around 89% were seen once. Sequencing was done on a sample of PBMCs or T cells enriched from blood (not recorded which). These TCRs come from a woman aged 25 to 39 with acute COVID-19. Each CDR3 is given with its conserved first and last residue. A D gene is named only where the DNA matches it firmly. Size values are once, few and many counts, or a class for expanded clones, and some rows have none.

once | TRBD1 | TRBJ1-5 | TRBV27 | TGTGCCAGCAGTAAACAAACCTCGGGACAGGGAGGGGATCAGCCCCAGCATTTT | CASSKQTSGQGGDQPQHF
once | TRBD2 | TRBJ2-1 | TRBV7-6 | TGTGCCAGCAGCTCGCGCGGGAGGGCCGATGAGCAGTTCTTC | CASSSRGRADEQFF
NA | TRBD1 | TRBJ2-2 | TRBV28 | TGTGCCAGCAGTTTTGGACAGGGGGAGAACACCGGGGAGCTGTTTTTT | CASSFGQGENTGELFF
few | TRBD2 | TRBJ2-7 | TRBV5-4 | TGTGCCAGCAGCGTGGCGGGGGTGGGCTCCTACGAGCAGTACTTC | CASSVAGVGSYEQYF
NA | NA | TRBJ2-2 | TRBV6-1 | TGTGCCAGCAAGGGTGGCAGGGACACCGGGGAGCTGTTTTTT | CASKGGRDTGELFF
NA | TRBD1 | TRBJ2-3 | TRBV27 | TGTGCCAGCAGTCGGACAGGGGCCACAGATACGCAGTATTTT | CASSRTGATDTQYF
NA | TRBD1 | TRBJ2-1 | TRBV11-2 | TGTGCCAGCCTAGGGACAGGGGGTTTAGCGGTCTACAATGAGCAGTTCTTC | CASLGTGGLAVYNEQFF
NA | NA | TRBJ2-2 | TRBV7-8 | TGTGCCAGCAGCTTAGCGGGAGATCGCACCGGGGAGCTGTTTTTT | CASSLAGDRTGELFF
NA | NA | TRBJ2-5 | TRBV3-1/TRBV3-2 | TGTGCCACCCGGACCCCGGGGGAGACCCAGTACTTC | CATRTPGETQYF
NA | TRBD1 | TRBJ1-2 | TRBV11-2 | TGTGCCAGCAGCCACGCGACAGGGCACTATGGCTACACCTTC | CASSHATGHYGYTF
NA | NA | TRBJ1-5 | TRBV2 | TGTGCCAGCAGTGAAAGACAGAATCAGCCCCAGCATTTT | CASSERQNQPQHF
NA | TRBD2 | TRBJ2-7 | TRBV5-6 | TGTGCCAGCAGCTGGGGGGGGGCGGGAGGCTCCTACGAGCAGTACTTC | CASSWGGAGGSYEQYF
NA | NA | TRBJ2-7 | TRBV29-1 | TGCAGCGTTGTAGACCAGGGGAGAAGTGACGAGCAGTACTTC | CSVVDQGRSDEQYF
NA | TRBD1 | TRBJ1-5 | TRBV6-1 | TGTGCCAGCAGTGAGGGACAGGTGCTATGGCAGCCCCAGCATTTT | CASSEGQVLWQPQHF
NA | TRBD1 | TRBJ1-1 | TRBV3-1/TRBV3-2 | TGTGCCAGCAGCCCCGGGACAGGGCAAGACACTGAAGCTTTCTTT | CASSPGTGQDTEAFF
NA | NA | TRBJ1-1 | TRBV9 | TGTGCCAGCAGCGGGAACAGGGTAGGGAACACTGAAGCTTTCTTT | CASSGNRVGNTEAFF
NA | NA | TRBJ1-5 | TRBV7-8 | TGTGCCAGCAGCTTAGTTGGGGCTGAGAATCAGCCCCAGCATTTT | CASSLVGAENQPQHF
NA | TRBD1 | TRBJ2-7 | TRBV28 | TGTGCCAGCAGTTCCCGGACAGGGGTTGTATACGAGCAGTACTTC | CASSSRTGVVYEQYF
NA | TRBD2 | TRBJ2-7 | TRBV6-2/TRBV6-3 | TGTGCCAGCAGTTACGGCGGGACTAGCGACTCCTACGAGCAGTACTTC | CASSYGGTSDSYEQYF
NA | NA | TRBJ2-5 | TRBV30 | TGTGCCTGGAGTTTTGAGGTCCAAGAGACCCAGTACTTC | CAWSFEVQETQYF
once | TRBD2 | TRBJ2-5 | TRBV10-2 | TGCGCCAGCAGACTAGCGGGAAAAGAGACCCAGTACTTC | CASRLAGKETQYF
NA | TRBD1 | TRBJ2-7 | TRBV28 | TGTGCCAGCAGTTTAGGTAGACAGGGGCACGAGCAGTACTTC | CASSLGRQGHEQYF
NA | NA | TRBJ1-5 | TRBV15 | TGTGCCACCAGCAGACCCTCGGGGGGCCCCCAGCCCCAGCATTTT | CATSRPSGGPQPQHF
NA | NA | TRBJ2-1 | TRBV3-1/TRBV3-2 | TGTGCCAGCAGCCAATACCTGGGGGGTGAGCAGTTCTTC | CASSQYLGGEQFF
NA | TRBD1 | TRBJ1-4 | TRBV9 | TGTGCCAGCAGCGCCCTGACAGGGGGAGGTGAAAAACTGTTTTTT | CASSALTGGGEKLFF
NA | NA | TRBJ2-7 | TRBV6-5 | TGTGCCAGCAGTTACTCGAGAGGGAGCCCCTACGAGCAGTACTTC | CASSYSRGSPYEQYF
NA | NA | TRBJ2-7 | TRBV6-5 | TGTGCCAGCAGTTCCAATCCGGTCCTTAACTACGAGCAGTACTTC | CASSSNPVLNYEQYF
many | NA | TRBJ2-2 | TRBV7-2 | TGTGCCAGCAGCTGGGCGCAGGGGTCGGGCGGGGAGCTGTTTTTT | CASSWAQGSGGELFF
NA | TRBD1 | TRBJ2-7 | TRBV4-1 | TGCGCCAGCAGCAAAACCGGGACAGGGATTTACGAGCAGTACTTC | CASSKTGTGIYEQYF
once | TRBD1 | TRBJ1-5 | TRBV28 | TGTGCCAGCAGTTTAGTTGGACAGGGGGTATTCGGCAATCAGCCCCAGCATTTT | CASSLVGQGVFGNQPQHF
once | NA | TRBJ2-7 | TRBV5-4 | TGTGCCAGCAGCTTAACAGGGTACGAGCAGTACTTC | CASSLTGYEQYF